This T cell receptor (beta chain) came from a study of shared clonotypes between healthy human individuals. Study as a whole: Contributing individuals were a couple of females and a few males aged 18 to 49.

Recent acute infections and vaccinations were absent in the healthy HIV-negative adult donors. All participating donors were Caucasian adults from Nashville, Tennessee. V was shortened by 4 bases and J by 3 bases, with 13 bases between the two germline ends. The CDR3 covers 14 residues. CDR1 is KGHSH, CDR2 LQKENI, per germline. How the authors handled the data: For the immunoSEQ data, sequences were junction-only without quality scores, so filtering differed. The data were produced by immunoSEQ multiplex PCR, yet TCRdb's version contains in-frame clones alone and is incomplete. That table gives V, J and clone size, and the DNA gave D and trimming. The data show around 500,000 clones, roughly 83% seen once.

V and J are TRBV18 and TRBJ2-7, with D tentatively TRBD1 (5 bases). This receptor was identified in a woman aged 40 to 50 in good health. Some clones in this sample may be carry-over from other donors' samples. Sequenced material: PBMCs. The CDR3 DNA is TGTGCCAGCTCACTGAGCACAGGAAGCTACGAGCAGTACTTC. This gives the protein CASSLSTGSYEQYF.